This record concerns one T cell receptor beta chain sequence. Antigen unknown. CDR3 length equals 13 residues. Per the germline V gene, CDR1 is MNHEY and CDR2 is SMNVEV (reference sequence). The V segment lost 6 bases and the J segment 4 bases; nucleotides outside the gene matches: 2. Time point described: patch test 3, about 24 weeks after DPC sensitization. This sample's treatment: therapeutic diphenylcyclopropenone sensitization with weekly scalp DPC. MiXCR, run by TCRdb on the RACE reads, gives a single entry per CDR3 protein. The sample includes 80,000 to 100,000 distinct CDR3 sequences, about a tenth of them seen just once. The sample belongs to a study of human T cells and chemical hapten exposure. Study-wide results and limits: TCRs at high frequency, those above 1 in 1000, did not change with DPC sensitization.

This clonotype originated in a woman aged 25 to 39 with alopecia areata. Some clones in this sample may be carry-over from other donors' samples. J is TRBJ2-5 and V is TRBV27, with 10 bases that match TRBD1. The specimen was whole blood, collected in connection with sensitization to the hapten diphenylcyclopropenone (DPC). The CDR3 loop is CASRTGGRETQYF. In nucleotides, the CDR3 is TGTGCCAGCAGGACAGGGGGCAGAGAGACCCAGTACTTC.